A selection of T cell receptor beta chains follows, all from one sample in a study of T cell repertoires in breast cancer. TCRdb reprocessed the emulsion pairing reads via MiXCR and lists one record per CDR3 protein. The sample yields about 40,000 distinct CDR3 sequences, 45% seen once. The sequenced sample consisted of CD8+ T cells. All receptors derive from a pool of human donors with breast cancer or a healthy control (not recorded which). The CDR3 runs from the conserved cysteine through the conserved F or W. D genes are given only for firm matches. The size of a clone is reported for some rows only, either as once, few or many, or as a class for expanded clones.

v_gene,j_gene,d_gene,abundance,CDR3aa,CDR3nt
TRBV20-1,TRBJ1-2,-,medium-sized,CSAHKAGRNYGYTF,TGCAGTGCGCACAAGGCAGGACGGAACTATGGCTACACCTTC
TRBV28,TRBJ1-1,-,-,CANSFVIGQVEGGTEAFF,TGTGCCAACAGCTTTGTTATAGGGCAGGTGGAGGGTGGCACTGAAGCTTTCTTT
TRBV4-1,TRBJ1-1,TRBD1,-,CASSYPGQGNTEAFF,TGCGCCAGCAGCTACCCGGGACAGGGGAACACTGAAGCTTTCTTT
TRBV11-3,TRBJ2-3,-,-,CASSSAGKKRDTQYF,TGTGCCAGCAGCTCTGCGGGCAAGAAGAGGGATACGCAGTATTTT
TRBV25-1,TRBJ1-1,-,few,CASSEYGAGRTEAFF,TGTGCCAGCAGTGAATATGGGGCAGGGAGGACTGAAGCTTTCTTT
TRBV2,TRBJ2-3,TRBD1,-,CASSRNGQGRDTQYF,TGTGCCAGCAGCAGGAATGGACAGGGTAGGGATACGCAGTATTTT
TRBV19,TRBJ1-2,-,few,CASTGYANYGYTF,TGTGCCAGTACCGGGTACGCTAACTATGGCTACACCTTC
TRBV7-2,TRBJ2-7,-,once,CASSFRDLLYEQYF,TGTGCCAGCAGCTTCAGGGACCTCCTCTACGAGCAGTACTTC
TRBV20-1,TRBJ1-2,TRBD1,-,CSASERGQGYGYTF,TGCAGTGCTAGCGAGCGGGGACAGGGCTATGGCTACACCTTC
TRBV14,TRBJ1-2,-,-,CASSPTMSYGYTF,TGTGCCAGCAGCCCTACTATGTCCTATGGCTACACCTTC
TRBV18,TRBJ2-7,-,many,CASSPPGITAGEQYF,TGTGCCAGCTCACCACCGGGGATCACGGCGGGCGAGCAGTACTTC
TRBV2,TRBJ1-3,-,-,CASSESQGSGNTIYF,TGTGCCAGCAGTGAAAGTCAGGGTTCGGGAAACACCATATATTTT
TRBV7-9,TRBJ1-2,TRBD1,-,CASSLNLDWTGDGYTF,TGTGCCAGCAGCCTAAATCTTGATTGGACAGGGGACGGCTACACCTTC
TRBV15,TRBJ2-2,-,few,CATSRDRTPTGELFF,TGTGCCACCAGCAGAGACAGGACGCCAACGGGGGAGCTGTTTTTT
TRBV12-3/TRBV12-4,TRBJ2-1,-,few,CASSTRGYNEQFF,TGTGCCAGCAGTACACGCGGATACAATGAGCAGTTCTTC
TRBV11-1,TRBJ2-7,TRBD2,-,CASSRGTSGSYEQYF,TGTGCCAGCAGCCGCGGGACTAGCGGGAGCTACGAGCAGTACTTC
TRBV3-1,TRBJ2-5,TRBD1,few,CASSQFRGLRETQYF,TGTGCCAGCAGCCAATTCAGGGGGCTGAGAGAGACCCAGTACTTC
TRBV7-2,TRBJ2-5,TRBD2,-,CASSRSLAGGGGETQYF,TGTGCCAGCAGCCGAAGTCTAGCGGGGGGCGGGGGAGAGACCCAGTACTTC
TRBV5-6,TRBJ2-7,-,few,CASSLSYGGEQYF,TGTGCCAGCAGCTTGTCCTACGGGGGAGAGCAGTACTTC
TRBV7-2,TRBJ2-7,TRBD1,-,CASSLDRGPLEQYF,TGTGCCAGCAGCCTTGACAGGGGGCCCCTTGAGCAGTACTTC
TRBV7-8,TRBJ1-1,-,-,CASGLVGGRTEAFF,TGTGCCAGCGGCTTAGTAGGGGGGAGGACTGAAGCTTTCTTT
TRBV7-2,TRBJ2-3,-,few,CASSASGSYPRTQYF,TGTGCCAGCAGCGCGTCCGGGAGCTACCCCCGTACGCAGTATTTT
TRBV7-2,TRBJ2-5,-,-,CASSLAMGQETQYF,TGTGCCAGCAGCTTGGCGATGGGGCAAGAGACTCAGTATTTC
TRBV20-1,TRBJ2-1,-,-,CSGSTGIGLSNEQFF,TGCAGTGGGAGCACCGGGATCGGTTTGTCCAATGAGCAGTTCTTC
TRBV20-1,TRBJ2-7,-,few,CSAREVGGVTYEQYF,TGCAGTGCTAGAGAGGTTGGAGGAGTGACCTACGAGCAGTACTTC
TRBV27,TRBJ2-2,-,-,CASSLSPNTGELFF,TGTGCCAGCAGTTTATCGCCAAACACCGGGGAGCTGTTTTTT
TRBV7-9,TRBJ2-7,-,-,CASSPSGVYYEQYF,TGTGCCAGCAGCCCATCCGGGGTATACTACGAGCAGTACTTC
TRBV12-5,TRBJ2-3,TRBD2,-,CASGLSLAGGVTQYF,TGTGCTAGTGGTTTATCACTAGCGGGGGGAGTTACGCAGTATTTT